This record covers a single T cell receptor (beta chain). The sample carries other DNA sequences with the same CDR3. This sample stems from a study of shared clonotypes between healthy human individuals. Clones were sequenced by immunoSEQ multiplex PCR, and TCRdb holds only the in-frame ones, with some missing. The sample yields 950,000 to 1,200,000 clones, roughly 77% seen once. This receptor was taken from a man between 18 and 35 years old in good health. Some clones in this sample may be carry-over from other donors' samples. The sequencing sample was made of memory CD4+ T cells from PBMCs. Documented subset: CD45RA-negative fraction.

The CDR3 here is CAWSGSSNQPQHF. DNA for the CDR3: TGTGCCTGGAGCGGAAGTAGCAATCAGCCCCAGCATTTT. V gene TRBV30 combines with J gene TRBJ1-5; D is undetermined. CDR1 GTSNPN and CDR2 SVGIG come from the germline V gene (reference sequence). V was cut by 3 bases and J by 0 bases, with 6 bases left in between. There are 13 residues in the CDR3.